What follows are 15 T cell receptor delta chains derived from one specimen sequenced in a study of γδ T cells in repeated Plasmodium falciparum infection (dated by TCRdb to 2020 to 2023). Vgamma9/Vdelta2+ and Vdelta2-negative gammadelta T cell populations were flow-sorted from peripheral blood mononuclear cells for bulk TCR repertoire analysis. The library was produced with multiplex PCR. Data came from an Illumina MiSeq. TCRdb reran clone calling on the public reads with CATT; rows sharing one DNA sequence were then combined. Across this sample there are about 51,000 delta-chain clones, with approximately 1.8% seen only once. The ten biggest clones cover roughly 25% of the sample. Sample: gamma-delta T cells from blood. These receptors were taken from a pool of human donors (malaria-infected and uninfected, not separated).

This clone was detected a few times. The TCRdb protein comes from a much larger clone and disagrees with this DNA's translation at residue 23, likely due to a read error; the protein given here is derived from the DNA. The chain links TRDV1 to TRDJ1; 13 bases align to TRDD3. The J gene is not listed in TCRdb, so it was assigned here from a DNA match to germline. Germline CDR1 TSWWSYY, CDR2 QGS. The CDR3 covers 26 residues. The CDR3 loop reads CALGAGFQVYYEFYWGIRGGTDRLIF. The CDR3 coding sequence is TGTGCTCTTGGGGCAGGGTTTCAGGTCTACTACGAATTTTACTGGGGGATACGCGGGGGCACCGATAGACTCATCTTT.

Of note for this clone: The TCRdb protein comes from a much larger clone and disagrees with this DNA's translation at residue 19, likely due to a read error; the protein given here is derived from the DNA. The V segment is TRDV1, and no J call was made; the table's D call, TRDD3, has no DNA check behind it. Germline CDR1 TSWWSYY, CDR2 QGS. CDR3 size: 21 residues. The CDR3 protein is CALGSPSGFYWGIPYTDKPIF. CDR3 nucleotides: TGTGCTCTTGGGTCTCCTTCCGGATTCTACTGGGGGATCCCTTACACCGATAAACCCATCTTT.

This clone was counted many times. This likely traces to a read error, being one base from a far larger clone. This sample includes further DNA sequences coding for the same CDR3. The chain combines TRDV1 with TRDJ1; 8 positions match TRDD3. The CDR3 sequence is 23 residues long. Germline loops: CDR1 TSWWSYY, CDR2 QGS. The CDR3 sequence: CALGVPSIPFHSTGGRAQDKLIF. The CDR3 nucleotides are TGCGCTCTTGGGGTTCCGTCTATTCCCTTCCACAGTACTGGGGGGCGAGCCCAGGATAAACTCATCTTT.

This clone was seen many times. This probably arose from a read error, given a far larger clone one base away. This same CDR3 is encoded by further DNA sequences in the sample. This chain's CDR3 is CALGEPHFLRGSLRWGASYTDKLIF. CDR3 nucleotides: TGTGCTCTTGGAGAACCTCATTTCCTACGGGGTTCGTTACGCTGGGGAGCCTCCTACACCGATAAACTCATCTTT. This chain connects TRDV1 to TRDJ1, with TRDD2 as a possible D gene (7 bases). TCRdb supplies no J gene; here it was assigned by aligning the nucleotide sequence to germline. There are 25 residues in the CDR3. Germline-derived CDR1 and CDR2 are TSWWSYY and QGS.

This clone was observed a few times. Given a far larger clone just one base away, this is likely a sequencing read error. This same CDR3 is encoded by further DNA sequences in the sample. The rearrangement links TRDV1 to TRDJ1; D is ambiguous. The J gene is absent in TCRdb and was assigned here via DNA matching to germline. V dropped 3 bases and J dropped 3 bases, with 14 bases sitting between them. The CDR3 consists of 15 residues. In germline, CDR1 is TSWWSYY, CDR2 QGS. CDR3 coding DNA: TGTGCTCTTGGGGAGCCCTTATCCATCCCCGATAAACTCATCTTT. It encodes CALGEPLSIPDKLIF.

Details on this clone: TCRdb pairs this DNA with a much larger clone's protein that differs at residue 16, likely a read error; the protein shown was translated from the DNA. The chain couples TRDV1 to TRDJ1, with 10 nucleotides matching TRDD3. Since TCRdb gives no J gene, matching the DNA to germline was used here to assign it. CDR3 length: 20 amino acids. The germline CDR1 and CDR2 sequences are TSWWSYY and QGS. The CDR3 protein is CALGVPLGGYALRYTGKLIF. CDR3 in DNA: TGTGCTCTTGGGGTCCCCTTAGGGGGATACGCACTGCGATACACCGGTAAACTCATCTTT.

Of note for this clone: TCRdb's protein, taken from a much larger clone, differs from this DNA's translation at residue 6, likely owing to a read error; the protein displayed comes from the DNA. The rearrangement joins TRDV3 to TRDJ1; the match to TRDD3 covers 7 bases. The J gene, absent from TCRdb, was called here by matching the DNA to germline. CDR1 is TVYSNPD and CDR2 is GDNSRS in the germline V gene (reference sequence). J lost 0 bases, V lost 4 bases, and 8 bases had no gene match. CDR3 length equals 14 residues. The CDR3 loop reads CASWGVSYTDKLIF. The CDR3 nucleotides read TGTGCCTCCTGGGGGGTAAGTTACACCGATAAACTCATCTTT.

This clone was picked up many times. The TCRdb protein comes from a much larger clone and disagrees with this DNA's translation at residue 7, likely due to a read error; the protein given here is derived from the DNA. The chain has TRDV1 and TRDJ1; D is ambiguous. TCRdb supplies no J gene; here it was assigned by aligning the nucleotide sequence to germline. Germline-derived CDR1 and CDR2 are TSWWSYY and QGS. Trimming shortened V by 2 bases and J by 0 bases, and 13 bases separated the two germline ends. The CDR3 spans 16 residues. CDR3 coding DNA: TGTGCTCTTGGGGAAATCTGTCAGGGGTACACCGATAAACTCATCTTT. This codes for CALGEICQGYTDKLIF.

This clone was counted ten times or more. This DNA's translation and the protein TCRdb lists, from a much larger clone, do not match at residue 14, likely due to a read error; the protein shown is translated from the DNA. CDR3 in amino acids: CACDTLSTGEQYTYKLIF. The DNA for the CDR3 is TGTGCCTGTGACACCCTAAGTACTGGGGAACAGTACACCTATAAACTCATCTTT. The rearrangement links TRDV2 to TRDJ1; 7 bases align to TRDD3. This CDR3 has 18 residues. The germline V gene has CDR1 GEAIGNYY and CDR2 EKD.

This clone appeared a few times. The mismatch at residue 10 between this DNA's translation and the TCRdb protein of a much larger clone likely reflects a read error; the protein shown is translated from the DNA. The V gene is TRDV2, the J gene TRDJ1; D unclear. Germline V CDR1 and CDR2: GEAIGNYY, EKD. The CDR3 runs 15 residues. The V and J ends lost 0 bases and 4 bases respectively, with 14 bases between them. Here the CDR3 reads CACDTLIQRIDKLIF. CDR3 DNA sequence: TGTGCCTGTGACACCCTAATACAAAGGATCGATAAACTCATCTTT.

This clone was observed a handful of times. This DNA's translation and the protein TCRdb lists, from a much larger clone, do not match at residue 8, likely due to a read error; the protein shown is translated from the DNA. V gene TRDV3 combines with J gene TRDJ1; D unresolved. TCRdb supplies no J gene; here it was assigned by aligning the nucleotide sequence to germline. Trimming shortened V by 3 bases and J by 3 bases, and 14 bases separated the two germline ends. The CDR3 sequence is 13 residues long. Germline assignment: CDR1 TVYSNPD and CDR2 GDNSRS (reference sequence). CDR3 amino acids: CAFPYSDSDKLIF. The DNA for the CDR3 is TGTGCCTTCCCATACTCGGACTCCGATAAACTCATCTTT.

This clone has a handful of counts. The TCRdb record carries a much larger clone's protein, which differs from this DNA's translation at residue 12; a read error is the likely cause, and the protein listed here is the DNA translation. J is TRDJ1 and V is TRDV1; D may correspond to TRDD2 or TRDD3 (8 bases each). This CDR3 region has 22 residues. The germline V gene encodes CDR1 TSWWSYY and CDR2 QGS. The ends were cut back, 4 bases at V and 5 bases at J, with 38 bases in the middle. CDR3 protein: CALGGLGLPTYRGISGEDKLIF. The CDR3, as DNA: TGTGCTCTTGGGGGTTTAGGACTTCCTACGTACCGGGGGATAAGCGGGGAGGATAAACTCATCTTT.

This chain connects TRDV1 to TRDJ1; 7 nucleotides line up with TRDD3. TCRdb lists no J gene, so it was determined here by aligning the DNA to germline. The CDR3 has 23 residues. The germline V gene has CDR1 TSWWSYY and CDR2 QGS. Trimming removed 3 bases from V and 3 bases from J; junction bases left unmatched: 31. The CDR3 sequence: CALGDGLRILSLGIYPIPDKLIF. The CDR3, as DNA: TGTGCTCTTGGGGATGGGCTCAGGATTTTGTCACTGGGGATTTACCCTATACCCGATAAACTCATCTTT.

Comments on this clone: A far larger clone is one nucleotide away, so this likely arose from a read error. In the same sample, other DNA sequences code for this CDR3. The V and J genes are TRDV1 and TRDJ4; 7 bases fit TRDD2. Here the J gene came from matching the DNA to germline, since TCRdb omits it. The CDR3 is made up of 22 amino acids. Germline CDR1 reads TSWWSYY; CDR2 reads QGS. The V gene end was trimmed by 9 bases and the J gene end by 5 bases; junction bases not matched to a gene: 39. Here the CDR3 reads CALLPVPFLRFSNARSPGPLIF. For the CDR3, the DNA is TGTGCTCTGCTCCCTGTCCCGTTCCTACGATTCTCTAACGCCAGGTCCCCAGGGCCCCTGATCTTT.

This clone was seen a handful of times. This likely came from a read error, as a far larger clone is one base away. Additional DNA sequences in this sample encode the identical CDR3. This sequence joins TRDV2 and TRDJ3, with 10 bases identical to TRDD3. No J segment appears in TCRdb, so it was assigned here by matching the sequence to germline. Per the germline V gene, CDR1 is GEAIGNYY and CDR2 is EKD. CDR3 length: 21 amino acids. CDR3 sequence: CACDKLMGDTKTNWDTRQMFF. In DNA, the CDR3 is TGTGCCTGTGACAAGTTGATGGGGGATACCAAAACGAACTGGGACACCCGTCAGATGTTTTTC.